This paragraph reports one T cell receptor beta chain. Profiled with immunoSEQ multiplex PCR; TCRdb holds only in-frame clones, not every one. Found here are about 72,000 clones, around four fifths of them singletons; the top ten hold 3% to 4.5%. The data were taken from a study of early stage breast cancer tumors. CDR1 SNHLY and CDR2 FYNNEI come from the germline V gene. Trimming left V 1 base short and J 6 bases short, with 14 bases between. The CDR3 is 15 residues long. V usage is TRBV2 and J usage is TRBJ2-3, with a possible D match to TRBD2 (7 bases). This receptor was taken from a person aged 55-75 years with breast cancer. The sample was blood. This CDR3 reads CASSEDGGPGDTQYF. CDR3 coding DNA: TGTGCCAGCAGTGAAGACGGGGGGCCGGGTGATACGCAGTATTTT.